The rows below give T cell receptor beta chains drawn from one sample of a study of blood T cells in healthy people across ages. MiXCR, run by TCRdb on the 5' RACE reads, gives a single entry per CDR3 protein. The sample lists 800,000 or so distinct CDR3 sequences; less than 80% were seen once. Sequenced input: blood. Source of these receptors: a man aged 30 to 45 in good health. Each CDR3 is given with its conserved first and last residue. A D gene is named only where the DNA matches it firmly. Not all rows give a size; the values are once, few, many and, for expanded clones, a class.

j_call,clone_size,d_call,v_call,cdr3_nt,cdr3_aa
TRBJ2-1,NA,TRBD2,TRBV20-1,TGCAGTGCTAGTCCGGGGGGGTACGGTGAGCAGTTCTTC,CSASPGGYGEQFF
TRBJ2-7,NA,TRBD1,TRBV5-1,TGCGCCAGCAGCTTGCTCCGGGACAGGAGCTCCTACGAGCAGTACTTC,CASSLLRDRSSYEQYF
TRBJ2-7,NA,TRBD1,TRBV28,TGTGCCAGCAGTTGGTTCTACGGGACAGGGGGGAGAAACGAGCAGTACTTC,CASSWFYGTGGRNEQYF
TRBJ1-2,NA,NA,TRBV6-2/TRBV6-3,TGTGCCAGCTGGAGGAAAGCTAACTATGGCTACACCTTC,CASWRKANYGYTF
TRBJ1-2,few,TRBD1,TRBV25-1,TGTGCCAGCAGTGAGGACAGGGGAGGAGGCTACACCTTC,CASSEDRGGGYTF
TRBJ2-1,NA,TRBD1,TRBV28,TGTGCCAGCAGTACTCGGACAGGGGGCACCTACAATGAGCAGTTCTTC,CASSTRTGGTYNEQFF
TRBJ2-2,NA,NA,TRBV4-3,TGCGCCAGCAGCCAAACGACGGCCGCGACCGGGGAGCTGTTTTTT,CASSQTTAATGELFF
TRBJ2-1,NA,NA,TRBV7-9,TGTGCCAGCAGCCACGGGATAGGTACCGGCTCCTACAATGAGCAGTTCTTC,CASSHGIGTGSYNEQFF
TRBJ2-7,few,NA,TRBV12-3/TRBV12-4,TGTGCCAGCAGTTTAGAGGCTTACTACGAGCAGTACTTC,CASSLEAYYEQYF
TRBJ2-2,NA,TRBD1,TRBV12-3/TRBV12-4,TGTGCCAGCAATGCGGACAGGGCGATGAACACCGGGGAGCTGTTTTTT,CASNADRAMNTGELFF
TRBJ1-2,NA,NA,TRBV15,TGTGCCACCAGCAGAGATAGAGGGGGGGAAAATGGCTACACCTTC,CATSRDRGGENGYTF
TRBJ2-2,NA,NA,TRBV3-1,TGTGCCAGCAGCCAAGGAGTTTCCGAGGAGCTGTTTTTT,CASSQGVSEELFF
TRBJ2-7,NA,NA,TRBV15,TGTGCCACCAGCAAGGGGGAAGAAGGCTCCTACGAGCAGTACTTC,CATSKGEEGSYEQYF
TRBJ2-5,NA,TRBD2,TRBV7-2,TGTGCCAGCAGCTTTCCTGTCGTGGCGCGGGAGCAGTACTTC,CASSFPVVAREQYF
TRBJ2-2,NA,NA,TRBV6-2/TRBV6-3,TGTGCCAGCAGTTTACCTAGCTTCGCCGGGGAGCTGTTTTTT,CASSLPSFAGELFF
TRBJ2-7,NA,NA,TRBV5-1,TGCGCCAGCAGCTTGGCTCGGAGGGAGAACTACGAGCAGTACTTC,CASSLARRENYEQYF
TRBJ2-1,few,NA,TRBV20-1,TGCAGTGTGGTGCTAGACTCCTACAATGAGCAGTTCTTC,CSVVLDSYNEQFF
TRBJ1-2,NA,TRBD1,TRBV30,TGTGCCTGGGGACAGGGAGTTAACTATGGCTACACCTTC,CAWGQGVNYGYTF
TRBJ1-1,NA,NA,TRBV9,TGTGCCAGCAGCGTTCAAGCCAACACTGAAGCTTTCTTT,CASSVQANTEAFF
TRBJ2-7,NA,NA,TRBV6-2/TRBV6-3,TGTGCCAGCAGCTATACAGATCCCTACGAGCAGTACTTC,CASSYTDPYEQYF
TRBJ1-2,NA,NA,TRBV9,TGTGCCAGCAGCGCCCTAAATGCCCCCAACTATGGCTACACCTTC,CASSALNAPNYGYTF
TRBJ2-1,NA,NA,TRBV27,TGTGCCAGCAGTCTCCACGGTAGGGGTGAGCAGTTCTTC,CASSLHGRGEQFF
TRBJ2-7,few,NA,TRBV7-2,TGTGCCAGCAGCTTATCGGGGGGCCCTGCCTACGAGCAGTACTTC,CASSLSGGPAYEQYF
TRBJ1-2,few,NA,TRBV29-1,TGCAGCGTGGAAGGCGTCGTTGGGGGCTACACCTTC,CSVEGVVGGYTF
TRBJ1-1,NA,NA,TRBV18,TGTGCCAGCTCATGGTCACAGGGGAACACTGAAGCTTTCTTT,CASSWSQGNTEAFF
TRBJ2-4,NA,TRBD1,TRBV7-2,TGTGCCAGCAGCTTACTCGGAACAGGGGGCTCTAGAAACATTCAGTACTTC,CASSLLGTGGSRNIQYF
TRBJ2-4,NA,NA,TRBV7-9,TGTGCCAGCAGCTCAGACCCGTTGGACATTCAGTACTTC,CASSSDPLDIQYF
TRBJ1-1,NA,NA,TRBV28,TGTGCCAGCAGTTTAACCCGGAAGGCTTTCTTT,CASSLTRKAFF
TRBJ2-5,NA,NA,TRBV4-1,TGCGCCAGCAGCCGTCTTCAGGGGATGGGAGAGACCCAGTACTTC,CASSRLQGMGETQYF
TRBJ2-3,NA,TRBD2,TRBV5-1,TGCGCCAGCAGCTTGCAAGCCAGCGGGACTAGTGCCGATACGCAGTATTTT,CASSLQASGTSADTQYF
TRBJ2-7,NA,NA,TRBV6-5,TGTGCCAGCAGTTACTCAAGGGACTACGAGCAGTACTTC,CASSYSRDYEQYF
TRBJ2-5,NA,NA,TRBV4-3,TGCGCCAGCAGCCAAGACGGTTTACCCCAAGAGACCCAGTACTTC,CASSQDGLPQETQYF
TRBJ2-1,few,TRBD2,TRBV5-5,TGTGCCAGCAGCTTAGCGCTGGGACTAGCCAGACCCTACAATGAGCAGTTCTTC,CASSLALGLARPYNEQFF
TRBJ2-5,once,TRBD2,TRBV20-1,TGCAGTGCTAAGGGACTAGGTTACAATGAGCAGTACTTC,CSAKGLGYNEQYF
TRBJ2-1,few,NA,TRBV12-3/TRBV12-4,TGTGCCAGCGTCCCTCCCGGCTCCTACAATGAGCGGTTCTTC,CASVPPGSYNERFF
TRBJ2-7,NA,NA,TRBV2,TGTGCCAGCAGTGAAGCGCTTCGGTACGAGCAGTACTTC,CASSEALRYEQYF
TRBJ2-1,NA,NA,TRBV12-3/TRBV12-4,TGTGCCAGCAGTTTCGGACAGATGGGACTCAATGAGCAGTTCTTC,CASSFGQMGLNEQFF
TRBJ2-5,NA,NA,TRBV12-3/TRBV12-4,TGTGCCAGCAGGTCAAAGGGTTGGGGAGAGACCCAGTACTTC,CASRSKGWGETQYF
TRBJ2-1,few,TRBD1,TRBV7-9,TGTGCCAGCAGCGCCCGGGACAGGGTAGTCAATGAGCAGTTCTTC,CASSARDRVVNEQFF
TRBJ2-1,few,NA,TRBV7-9,TGTGCCAGCAGGACAGCCGCACACAATGAGCAGTTCTTC,CASRTAAHNEQFF
TRBJ1-1,NA,NA,TRBV4-1,TGCGCCAGCAGCCATGGGGGGGGTATGAACACTGAAGCTTTCTTT,CASSHGGGMNTEAFF
TRBJ2-7,few,NA,TRBV6-2/TRBV6-3,TGTGCCAGCAGTTACCCCGACAGGACCTACGAGCAGTACTTC,CASSYPDRTYEQYF